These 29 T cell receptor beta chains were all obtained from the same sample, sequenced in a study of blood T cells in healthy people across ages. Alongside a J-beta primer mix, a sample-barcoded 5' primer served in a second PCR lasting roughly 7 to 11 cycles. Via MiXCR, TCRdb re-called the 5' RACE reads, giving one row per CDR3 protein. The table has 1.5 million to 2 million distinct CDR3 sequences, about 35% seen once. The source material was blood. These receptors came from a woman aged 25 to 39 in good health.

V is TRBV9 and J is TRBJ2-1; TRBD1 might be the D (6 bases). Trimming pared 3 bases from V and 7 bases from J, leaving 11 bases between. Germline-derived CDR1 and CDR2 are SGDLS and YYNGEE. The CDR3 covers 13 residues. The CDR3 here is CASSARDINEQFF. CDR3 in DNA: TGTGCCAGCAGCGCCCGGGACATTAATGAGCAGTTCTTC.

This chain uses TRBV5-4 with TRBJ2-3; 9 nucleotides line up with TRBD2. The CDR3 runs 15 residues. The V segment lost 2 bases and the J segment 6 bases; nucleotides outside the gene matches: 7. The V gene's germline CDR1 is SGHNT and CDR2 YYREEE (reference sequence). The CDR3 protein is CASSLAGGPEDTQYF. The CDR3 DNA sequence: TGTGCCAGCAGCTTAGCGGGGGGCCCGGAGGATACGCAGTATTTT.

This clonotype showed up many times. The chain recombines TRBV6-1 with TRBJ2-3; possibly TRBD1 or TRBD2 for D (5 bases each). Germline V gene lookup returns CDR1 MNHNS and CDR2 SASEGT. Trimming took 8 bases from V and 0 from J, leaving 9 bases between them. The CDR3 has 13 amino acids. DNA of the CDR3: TGTGCCAGCGGGACGGTGAGCACAGATACGCAGTATTTT. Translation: CASGTVSTDTQYF.

The CDR3 loop reads CASSLISFGGTDTQYF. The CDR3 DNA reads TGTGCCAGCAGTTTAATATCGTTCGGAGGGACAGATACGCAGTATTTT. The rearrangement links TRBV27 to TRBJ2-3; D is possibly TRBD2 (6 bases). CDR3 length: 16 amino acids. The V gene's germline CDR1 is MNHEY and CDR2 SMNVEV (reference sequence). V lost 2 bases and J 3 bases, leaving 15 bases between the germline ends.

The CDR3 here is CRARRYSYEQYF. In DNA, the CDR3 is TGCAGGGCACGACGCTACTCCTACGAGCAGTACTTC. The chain recombines TRBV20-1 with TRBJ2-7; D is uncertain. The CDR3 spans 12 residues. CDR1 and CDR2 from the germline V gene are DFQATT and SNEGSKA (reference sequence).

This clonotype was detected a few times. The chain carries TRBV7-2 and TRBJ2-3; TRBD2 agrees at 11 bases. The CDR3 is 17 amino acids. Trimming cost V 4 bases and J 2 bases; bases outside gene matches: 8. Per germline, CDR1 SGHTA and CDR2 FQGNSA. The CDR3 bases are TGTGCCAGCAGCTCCTTGACTAGCGGGACGTACACAGATACGCAGTATTTT. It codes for CASSSLTSGTYTDTQYF. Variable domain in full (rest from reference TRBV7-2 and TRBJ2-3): GAGVSQSPSNKVTEKGKDVELRCDPISGHTALYWYRQSLGQGLEFLIYFQGNSAPDKSGLPSDRFSAERTGGSVSTLTIQRTQQEDSAVYLCASSSLTSGTYTDTQYFGPGTRLTVL.

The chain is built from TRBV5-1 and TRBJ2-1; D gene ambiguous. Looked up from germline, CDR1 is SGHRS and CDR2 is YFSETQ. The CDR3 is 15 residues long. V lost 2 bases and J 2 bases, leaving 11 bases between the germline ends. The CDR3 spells CASSFYPDPYNEQFF. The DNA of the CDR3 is TGCGCCAGCAGCTTCTACCCAGACCCCTACAATGAGCAGTTCTTC.

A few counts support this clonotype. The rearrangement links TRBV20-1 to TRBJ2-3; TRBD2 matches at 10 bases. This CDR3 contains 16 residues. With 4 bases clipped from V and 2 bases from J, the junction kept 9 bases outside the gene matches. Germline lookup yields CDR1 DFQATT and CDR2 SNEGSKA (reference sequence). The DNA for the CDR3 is TGCAGTGCTAACCCTACGGGACTAGCGTTCACAGATACGCAGTATTTT. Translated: CSANPTGLAFTDTQYF.

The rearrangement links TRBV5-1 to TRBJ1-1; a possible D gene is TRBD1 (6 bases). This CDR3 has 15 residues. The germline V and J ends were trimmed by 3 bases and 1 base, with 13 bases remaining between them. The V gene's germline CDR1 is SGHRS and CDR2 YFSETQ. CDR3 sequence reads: CASSSEGGWNTEAFF. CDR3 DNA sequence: TGCGCCAGCAGCTCGGAGGGGGGTTGGAACACTGAAGCTTTCTTT.

CDR3 DNA sequence: TGTGCCAGCAGCAAGAGCGGGGGTCTTTACAATGAGCAGTTCTTC. Protein: CASSKSGGLYNEQFF. The J gene is TRBJ2-1, the V gene TRBV7-3; 8 bases match TRBD2. The trim removed 5 bases at V and 4 bases at J, leaving 7 bases unmatched. The CDR3 consists of 15 residues. Germline lookup yields CDR1 SGHTA and CDR2 FQGTGA.

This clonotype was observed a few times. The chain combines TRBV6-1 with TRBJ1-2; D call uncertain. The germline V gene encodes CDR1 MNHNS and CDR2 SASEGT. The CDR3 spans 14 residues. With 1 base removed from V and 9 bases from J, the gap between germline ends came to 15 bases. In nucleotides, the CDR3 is TGTGCCAGCAGTGAAGAGGCCCTACTTGGTCGCTACACCTTC. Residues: CASSEEALLGRYTF.

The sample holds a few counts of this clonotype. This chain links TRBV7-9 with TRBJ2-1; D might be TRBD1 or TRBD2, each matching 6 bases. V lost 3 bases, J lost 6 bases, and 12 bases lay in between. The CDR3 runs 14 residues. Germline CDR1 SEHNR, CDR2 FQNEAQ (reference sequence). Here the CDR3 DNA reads TGTGCCAGCAGCTTCCCTGGGGGGCCCAATGAGCAGTTCTTC. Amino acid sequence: CASSFPGGPNEQFF.

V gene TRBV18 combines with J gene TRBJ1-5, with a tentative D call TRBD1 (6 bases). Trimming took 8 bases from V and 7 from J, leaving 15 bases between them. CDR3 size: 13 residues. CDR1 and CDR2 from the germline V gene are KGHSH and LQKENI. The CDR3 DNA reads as TGTGCCAGCCCGGAGGGGGGATCCCAGCCCCAGCATTTT. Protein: CASPEGGSQPQHF. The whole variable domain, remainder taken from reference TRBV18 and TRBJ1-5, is NAGVMQNPRHLVRRRGQEARLRCSPMKGHSHVYWYRQLPEEGLKFMVYLQKENIIDESGMPKERFSAEFPKEGPSILRIQQVVRGDSAAYFCASPEGGSQPQHFGDGTRLSIL.

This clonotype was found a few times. The chain's CDR3 is CASSQGLANEQYF. DNA of the CDR3: TGTGCCAGTAGCCAGGGACTAGCGAACGAGCAGTACTTC. This chain connects TRBV19 to TRBJ2-7; TRBD2 agrees at 10 bases. Trimming removed 6 bases from V and 5 bases from J; junction bases left unmatched: 4. Germline CDR1 is LNHDA and CDR2 is SQIVND (reference sequence). This CDR3 region has 13 residues.

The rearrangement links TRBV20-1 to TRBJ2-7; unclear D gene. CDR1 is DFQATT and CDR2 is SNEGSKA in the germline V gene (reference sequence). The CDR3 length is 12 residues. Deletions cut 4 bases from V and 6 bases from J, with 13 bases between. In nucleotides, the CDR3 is TGCAGTGCTACAGGTCCCTCGGGCGAGCAGTACTTC. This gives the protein CSATGPSGEQYF.

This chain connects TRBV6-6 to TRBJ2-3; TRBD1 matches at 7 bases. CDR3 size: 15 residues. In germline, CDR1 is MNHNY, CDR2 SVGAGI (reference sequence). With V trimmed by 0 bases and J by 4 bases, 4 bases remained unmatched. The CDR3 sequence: CASSYSGQGADTQYF. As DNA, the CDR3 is TGTGCCAGCAGTTACTCGGGGCAGGGGGCAGATACGCAGTATTTT.

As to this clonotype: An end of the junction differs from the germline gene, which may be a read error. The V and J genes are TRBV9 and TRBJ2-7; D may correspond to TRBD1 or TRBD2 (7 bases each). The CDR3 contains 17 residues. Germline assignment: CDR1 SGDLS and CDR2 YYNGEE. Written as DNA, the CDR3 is TGTCCCAGCAGCGCCCAGGGGGGGCGGCGAACTTCCTACGAGCAGTACTTC. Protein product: CPSSAQGGRRTSYEQYF.

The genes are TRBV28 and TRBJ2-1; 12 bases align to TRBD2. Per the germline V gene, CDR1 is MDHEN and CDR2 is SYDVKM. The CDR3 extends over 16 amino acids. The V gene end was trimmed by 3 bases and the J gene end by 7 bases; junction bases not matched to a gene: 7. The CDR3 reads CASSLPRGLAGNEQFF. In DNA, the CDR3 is TGTGCCAGCAGTTTGCCCAGGGGACTAGCGGGTAATGAGCAGTTCTTC.

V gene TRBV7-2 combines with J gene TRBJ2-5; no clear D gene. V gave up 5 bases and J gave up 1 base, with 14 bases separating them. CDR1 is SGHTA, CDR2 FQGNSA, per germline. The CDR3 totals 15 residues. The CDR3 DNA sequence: TGTGCCAGCAGCCCAGACCCAGGACCCCAAGAGACCCAGTACTTC. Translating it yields CASSPDPGPQETQYF.

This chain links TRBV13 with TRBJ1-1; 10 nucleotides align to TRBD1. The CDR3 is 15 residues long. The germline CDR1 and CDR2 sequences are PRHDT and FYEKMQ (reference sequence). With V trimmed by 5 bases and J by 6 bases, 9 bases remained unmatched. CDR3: CASSPTTGGYSEAFF. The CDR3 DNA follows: TGTGCCAGCAGCCCAACGACAGGGGGCTATTCTGAAGCTTTCTTT.

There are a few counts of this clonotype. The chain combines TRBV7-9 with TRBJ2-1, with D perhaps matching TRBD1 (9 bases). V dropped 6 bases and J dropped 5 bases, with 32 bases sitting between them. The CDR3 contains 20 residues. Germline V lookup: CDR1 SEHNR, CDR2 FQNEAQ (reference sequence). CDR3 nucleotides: TGTGCCAGCAGTTCGGACAGGGGCCCGTCTAACGGGAGGGCCCACAATGAGCAGTTCTTC. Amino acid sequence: CASSSDRGPSNGRAHNEQFF.

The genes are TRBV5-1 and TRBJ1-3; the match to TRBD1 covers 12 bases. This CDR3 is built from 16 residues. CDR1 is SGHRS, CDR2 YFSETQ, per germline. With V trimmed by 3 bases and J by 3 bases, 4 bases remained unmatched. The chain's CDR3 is CASSSGQGAGGNTIYF. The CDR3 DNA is TGCGCCAGCAGCTCGGGACAGGGGGCAGGTGGAAACACCATATATTTT.

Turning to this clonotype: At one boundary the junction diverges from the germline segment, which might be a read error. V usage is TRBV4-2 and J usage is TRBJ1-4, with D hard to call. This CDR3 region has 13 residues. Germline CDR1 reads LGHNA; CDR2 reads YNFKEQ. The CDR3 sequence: CASSQDRDAKRFF. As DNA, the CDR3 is TGTGCCAGCAGCCAAGATCGAGACGCGAAACGGTTTTTT.

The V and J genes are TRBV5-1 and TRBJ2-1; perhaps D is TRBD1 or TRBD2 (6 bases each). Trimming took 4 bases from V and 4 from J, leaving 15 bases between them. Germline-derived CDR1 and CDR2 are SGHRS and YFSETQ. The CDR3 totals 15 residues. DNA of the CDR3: TGCGCCAGCAGCCCGGCGGGACACGGTTACAATGAGCAGTTCTTC. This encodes CASSPAGHGYNEQFF.

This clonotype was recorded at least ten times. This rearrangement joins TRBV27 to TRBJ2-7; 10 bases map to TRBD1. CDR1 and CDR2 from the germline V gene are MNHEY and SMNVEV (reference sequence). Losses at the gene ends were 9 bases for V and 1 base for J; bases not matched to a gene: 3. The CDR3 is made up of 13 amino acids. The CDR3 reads CASGDRGSYEQYF. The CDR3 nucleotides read TGTGCCAGTGGGGACAGGGGATCCTACGAGCAGTACTTC.

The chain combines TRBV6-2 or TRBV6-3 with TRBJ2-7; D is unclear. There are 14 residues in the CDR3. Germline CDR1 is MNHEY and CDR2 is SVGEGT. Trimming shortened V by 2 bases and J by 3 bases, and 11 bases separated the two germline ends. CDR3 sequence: CASSYGRVHYEQYF. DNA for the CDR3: TGTGCCAGCAGTTACGGAAGGGTTCACTACGAGCAGTACTTC.

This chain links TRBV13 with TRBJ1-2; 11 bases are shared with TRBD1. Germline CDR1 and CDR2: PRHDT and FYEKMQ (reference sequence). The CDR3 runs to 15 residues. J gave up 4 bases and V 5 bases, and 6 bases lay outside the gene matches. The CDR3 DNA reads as TGTGCCAGCAGCCTACTAGGACAGGGGGCCTATGGCTACACCTTC. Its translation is CASSLLGQGAYGYTF.

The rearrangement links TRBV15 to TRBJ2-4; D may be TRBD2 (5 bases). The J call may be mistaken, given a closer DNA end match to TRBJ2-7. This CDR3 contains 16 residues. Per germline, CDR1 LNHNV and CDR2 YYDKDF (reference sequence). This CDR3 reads CATSRGGGTPTYEQYF. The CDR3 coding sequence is TGTGCCACCAGCAGAGGTGGAGGCACTCCCACCTACGAGCAGTACTTC.

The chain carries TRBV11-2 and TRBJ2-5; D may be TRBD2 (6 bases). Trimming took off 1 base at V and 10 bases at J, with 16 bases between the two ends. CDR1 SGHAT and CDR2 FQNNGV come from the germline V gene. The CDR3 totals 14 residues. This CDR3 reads CASSLGWDSGNQYF. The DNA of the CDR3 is TGTGCCAGCAGCTTAGGTTGGGACTCCGGAAACCAGTACTTC.